This note documents a single T cell receptor (beta chain) sequence. Antigen unknown. The germline V gene encodes CDR1 MNHNS and CDR2 SASEGT. The length of the CDR3 is 14 residues. V gave up 3 bases and J gave up 5 bases; unmatched junction bases: 5. Amplification used 60 Vbeta primers and 13 Jbeta primers. Generated by immunoSEQ multiplex PCR, the TCRdb table keeps only in-frame clones and is missing some. The sample shows about 140,000 clones, over 8% of them seen only once. These data come from a study of cytomegalovirus exposure and HLA in healthy donors. General study findings and limits: Sequencing likely produced, as an artifact, a cluster of highly shared sequence variants.

Specimen: PBMCs. The chain carries TRBV6-1 and TRBJ2-7, with 9 bases matching TRBD1. This clonotype was obtained from a male donor in good health and CMV-seronegative. The CDR3 protein is CASSERQGVDEQYF. CDR3 nucleotides: TGTGCCAGCAGTGAGCGACAGGGGGTCGACGAGCAGTACTTC.